This TCR beta chain was sequenced during a study of T cell changes during pregnancy in multiple sclerosis. The V and J ends lost 8 bases and 0 bases, in that order; junction bases with no gene match: 5. The CDR3 extends over 15 amino acids. CDR1 and CDR2 (germline): ENHRY, SYGVKD. Assay used: immunoSEQ multiplex PCR; TCRdb lists only in-frame clones, some missing. The sample has around 67,000 clones; under 90% are singletons. The V and J genes are TRBV10-3 and TRBJ1-1; 11 bases map to TRBD1. The source of this sequence is a female donor in good health, enrolled as a control in a pregnancy study. Specimen: peripheral blood, collected after pregnancy. The CDR3 bases are TGTGCCATCGCGGGACAGGGGGGCCTGAACACTGAAGCTTTCTTT. This encodes CAIAGQGGLNTEAFF.